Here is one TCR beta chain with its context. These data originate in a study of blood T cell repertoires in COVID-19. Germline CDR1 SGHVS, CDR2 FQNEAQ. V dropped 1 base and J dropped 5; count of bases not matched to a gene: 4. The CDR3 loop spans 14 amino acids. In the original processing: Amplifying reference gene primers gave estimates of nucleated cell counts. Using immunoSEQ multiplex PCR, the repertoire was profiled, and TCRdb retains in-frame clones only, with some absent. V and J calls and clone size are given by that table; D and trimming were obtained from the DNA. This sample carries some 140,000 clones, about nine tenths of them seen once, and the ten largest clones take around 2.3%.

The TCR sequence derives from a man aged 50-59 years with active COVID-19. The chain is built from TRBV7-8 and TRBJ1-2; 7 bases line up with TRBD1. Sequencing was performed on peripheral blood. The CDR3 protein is CASSLEGQKYGYTF. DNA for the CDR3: TGTGCCAGCAGCTTAGAGGGACAGAAGTATGGCTACACCTTC.